These 3 T cell receptor beta chains came from one sample sequenced in a study of patients and donors after allogeneic stem cell transplantation. TCRdb used MiXCR to reprocess the RT-PCR reads, holding one entry per CDR3 protein. The sample contains about 90,000 distinct CDR3 sequences, around 48% of which appear only once. Sequencing was done on a sample of blood, either unsorted or a sorted T cell fraction (not recorded which). Receptors originate from a human donor who was either an allogeneic HSCT recipient or a stem cell or donor lymphocyte infusion donor (not recorded which). It is not recorded whose cells these are; they may come from a transplant donor.

This sequence joins TRBV11-2 and TRBJ2-3, with TRBD2 identical over 7 bases. This CDR3 is built from 17 residues. In germline, CDR1 is SGHAT, CDR2 FQNNGV. J gave up 4 bases and V 5 bases, and 15 bases lay outside the gene matches. In DNA, the CDR3 is TGTGCCAGCAGCCCCCCCCTGTGGCGGACTAGGGCAGATACGCAGTATTTT. This codes for CASSPPLWRTRADTQYF.

The chain joins TRBV7-2 to TRBJ1-2; unclear D gene. Deletions cut 2 bases from V and 5 bases from J, with 6 bases between. The length of the CDR3 is 12 residues. Germline V gene lookup returns CDR1 SGHTA and CDR2 FQGNSA. The CDR3 protein is CASSLWGYGYTF. The CDR3 coding sequence is TGTGCCAGCAGCTTATGGGGATATGGCTACACCTTC.

The chain is built from TRBV7-8 and TRBJ1-1; 7 positions agree with TRBD1. CDR1 is SGHVS, CDR2 FQNEAQ, per germline. CDR3 length: 17 amino acids. The V and J ends lost 4 bases and 3 bases, in that order; junction bases with no gene match: 14. Here the CDR3 reads CASSSRGNRGRYTEAFF. CDR3 DNA sequence: TGTGCCAGCAGCTCACGCGGAAACAGGGGAAGGTACACTGAAGCTTTCTTT.